This is a list of T cell receptor beta chains from one sample in a study of blood T cells in healthy people across ages. TCRdb recomputed calls from the 5' RACE reads with MiXCR, one row per CDR3 protein. The sample records about a million distinct CDR3 sequences, 45% to 60% being singletons. The sequencing input was blood. These receptors originate from a woman aged 60-75 years in good health. Each CDR3 is given without its conserved first and last residue.

>TRBV7-2|13|TRBJ2-7
ASSPRTSATYEQY
>TRBV4-2|12|TRBJ1-6
ASRRDRDNSPLH
>TRBV20-1|12|TRBJ2-7
SAVKGRVLYEQY
>TRBV6-5|12|TRBJ2-3
ASKQGRGTDTQY
>TRBV5-6|13|TRBJ2-1
ASSLVGEPYNEQF
>TRBV28|11|TRBJ1-2
ASRQGLSYGYT
>TRBV12-3/TRBV12-4|10|TRBJ1-1
ASSHTGDEAF
>TRBV7-6|12|TRBJ2-3
ASSPGTDTDTQY
>TRBV20-1|13|TRBJ1-5
SARDRRAGGQPQH
>TRBV29-1|12|TRBJ1-2
SVVPGLAFYGYT
>TRBV24-1|12|TRBJ2-7
ATSAPGSSYEQY
>TRBV7-8|14|TRBJ2-1
ASSPQGTSVGNEQF
>TRBV12-3/TRBV12-4|12|TRBJ2-5
ASSFGGVRETQY
>TRBV29-1|15|TRBJ2-5
SVEGGGRGAKRETQY
>TRBV11-1|16|TRBJ2-1
ASSLGPGGSKLGNEQF
>TRBV28|12|TRBJ2-7
ASRPFTTEYEQY
>TRBV28|13|TRBJ1-6
ASSRTGLGDSPLH
>TRBV28|12|TRBJ2-3
ASSSGVGRATQY
>TRBV12-3/TRBV12-4|13|TRBJ2-6
ASSGRRSGANVLT
>TRBV25-1|13|TRBJ2-7
ASSDVYGGSYEQY
>TRBV6-1|11|TRBJ1-1
ASSEEGWTEAF
>TRBV20-1|12|TRBJ2-5
SARDPGVVETQY
>TRBV6-5|12|NA
ASRSGGKGNEQF
>TRBV27|13|TRBJ2-7
ASSLSTGGLYEQY
>TRBV7-2|15|TRBJ2-3
ASSPRLAGVGPDTQY
>TRBV7-2|15|TRBJ2-5
ASSILGDLAGRQTQY
>TRBV5-1|12|TRBJ1-2
ASSPVGGDYGYT
>TRBV20-1|16|TRBJ1-1
SATGTGVVRLLETEAF
>TRBV4-1|11|TRBJ2-5
ASSQWLEETQY
>TRBV11-2|12|TRBJ2-7
ASSTRTSGYEQY
>TRBV7-2|11|TRBJ2-7
ASSPDRGQEQY
>TRBV7-2|14|TRBJ2-3
ASSPQSGAATDTQY
>TRBV27|13|TRBJ1-1
ASSLIRPLNTEAF
>TRBV7-9|11|TRBJ1-2
ASSFPGEFGYT
>TRBV28|11|TRBJ1-1
ATIRTRNTEAF
>TRBV12-3/TRBV12-4|13|TRBJ1-5
ASRSQGSSNQPQH
>TRBV6-2/TRBV6-3|12|NA
ASSPTPGGETQY
>TRBV20-1|11|TRBJ2-1
SGRSGAAGTQF
>TRBV10-3|11|NA
AIRGDREGEQY
>TRBV7-9|15|TRBJ1-1
ASSSNEWAHGNTEAF
>TRBV28|13|TRBJ2-7
ASRRGETGPYEQY
>TRBV15|15|TRBJ2-3
ATSREGLASNTDTQY
>TRBV5-1|13|TRBJ2-7
ASSLAPGASYEQY
>TRBV11-2|14|TRBJ2-3
ASSQVGRETTDTQY
>TRBV29-1|15|TRBJ1-6
SVHRDREVTSNSPLH
>TRBV7-9|15|TRBJ2-1
ASSLAPGTGDHNEQF